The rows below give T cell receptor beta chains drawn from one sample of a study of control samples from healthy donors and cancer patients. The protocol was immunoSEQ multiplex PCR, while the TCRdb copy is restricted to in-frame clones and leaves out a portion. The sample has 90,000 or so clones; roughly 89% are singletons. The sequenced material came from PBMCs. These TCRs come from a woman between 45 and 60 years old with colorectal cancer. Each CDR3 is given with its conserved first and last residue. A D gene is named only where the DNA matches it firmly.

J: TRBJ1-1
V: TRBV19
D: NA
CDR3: CASTKMQNTEAFF

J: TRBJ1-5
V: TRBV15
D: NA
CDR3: CATSSGNAEGPQHF

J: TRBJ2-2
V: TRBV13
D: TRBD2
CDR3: CASSSGLAGAIGELFF

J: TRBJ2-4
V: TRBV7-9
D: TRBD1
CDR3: CASSLGQGKIQYF

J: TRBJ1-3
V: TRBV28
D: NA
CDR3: CASKEIRDGNTIYF

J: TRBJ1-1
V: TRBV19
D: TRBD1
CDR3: CASSMGDRAEGAFF

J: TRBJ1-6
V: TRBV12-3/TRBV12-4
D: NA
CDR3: CASRGGYNSPLHF

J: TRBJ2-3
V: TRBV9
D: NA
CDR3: CASSVAGDPSTDTQYF

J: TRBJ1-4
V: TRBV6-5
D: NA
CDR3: CASSNHEKLFF

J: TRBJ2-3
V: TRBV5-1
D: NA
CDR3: CASREGADTQYF